The sequence of this TCR beta chain was determined in a study of blood T cell repertoires in COVID-19. V lost 0 bases, J lost 7 bases, and 6 bases stayed unmatched. Looked up from germline, CDR1 is LGHNA and CDR2 is YNFKEQ. The CDR3 length is 15 residues. This clone was seen a few times. The method was immunoSEQ multiplex PCR; TCRdb's version includes in-frame clones alone and lacks a portion of them. This sample has about 76,000 clones; under 95% occur once, and the top ten carry under 6.5%. The specimen sequenced was peripheral blood. The chain links TRBV4-2 to TRBJ1-5; 7 bases line up with TRBD1. The TCR was taken from a human donor in a cohort sampled during active COVID-19. The CDR3 coding sequence is TGTGCCAGCAGCCAAGATTTGACAGGGACCCAGCCCCAGCATTTT. Amino acids: CASSQDLTGTQPQHF.